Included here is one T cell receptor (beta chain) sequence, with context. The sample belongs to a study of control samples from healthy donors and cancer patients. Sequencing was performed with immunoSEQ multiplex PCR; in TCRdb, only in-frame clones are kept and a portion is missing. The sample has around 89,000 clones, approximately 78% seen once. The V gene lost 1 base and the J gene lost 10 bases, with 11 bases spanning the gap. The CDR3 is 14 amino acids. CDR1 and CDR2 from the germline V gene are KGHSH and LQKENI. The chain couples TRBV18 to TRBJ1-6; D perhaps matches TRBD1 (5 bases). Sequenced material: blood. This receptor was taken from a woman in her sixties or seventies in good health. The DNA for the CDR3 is TGTGCCAGCTCACCACTAGGGGTGGGGTCACCCCTCCACTTT. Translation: CASSPLGVGSPLHF.